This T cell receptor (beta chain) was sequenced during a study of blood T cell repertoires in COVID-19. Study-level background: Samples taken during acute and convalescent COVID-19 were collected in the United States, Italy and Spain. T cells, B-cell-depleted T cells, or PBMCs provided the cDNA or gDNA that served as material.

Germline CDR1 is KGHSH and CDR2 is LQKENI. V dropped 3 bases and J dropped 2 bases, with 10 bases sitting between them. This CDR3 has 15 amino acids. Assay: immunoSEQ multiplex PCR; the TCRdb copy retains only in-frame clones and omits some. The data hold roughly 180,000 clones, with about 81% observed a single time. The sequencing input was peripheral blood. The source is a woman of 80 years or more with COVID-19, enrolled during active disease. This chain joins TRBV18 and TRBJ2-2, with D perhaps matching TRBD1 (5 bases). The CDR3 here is CASSPRVVNTGELFF. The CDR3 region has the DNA TGTGCCAGCTCACCCAGGGTTGTTAACACCGGGGAGCTGTTTTTT.